This T cell receptor beta chain was sequenced in a study of CD8 T cells in ankylosing spondylitis. Study results and caveats: It was reported that disease-linked clones were significantly enriched in matched ankylosing spondylitis synovial fluid. CD8+ cells made up the disease-linked clones, which were relatively rare in peripheral blood. Ankylosing spondylitis blood appeared to carry a characteristic TCR beta motif of roughly 8 highly homologous variants. Past studies reported some motif variants in reactive arthritis synovial fluid and blood.

The CDR3 is made up of 15 amino acids. This clonotype was recorded a few times. Its matching antigen is unknown. TCRdb reanalysed the 5' RACE reads using MiXCR and keeps one entry per CDR3 protein. The sample gives about 92,000 distinct CDR3 sequences, roughly 9.6% of which show up once; under 6% is in the top ten. V usage is TRBV21-1 and J usage is TRBJ2-3. TRBV21-1 is designated a pseudogene. The receptor was isolated from a male donor with ankylosing spondylitis or in good health (not recorded which). Sequenced: blood, either unsorted or a sorted T cell fraction (not recorded which). The DNA for the CDR3 is TGTGCCAGCAGCGACGTACGAAGCAGCACAGATACGCAGTATTTT. It is translated as CASSDVRSSTDTQYF.